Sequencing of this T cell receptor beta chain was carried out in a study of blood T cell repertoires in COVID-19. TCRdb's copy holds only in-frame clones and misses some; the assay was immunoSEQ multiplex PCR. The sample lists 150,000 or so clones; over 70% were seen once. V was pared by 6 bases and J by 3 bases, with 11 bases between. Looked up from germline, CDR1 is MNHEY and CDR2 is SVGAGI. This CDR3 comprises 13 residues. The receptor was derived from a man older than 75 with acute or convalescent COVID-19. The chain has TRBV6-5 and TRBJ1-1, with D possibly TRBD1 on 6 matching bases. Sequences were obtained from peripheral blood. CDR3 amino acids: CASSRGGYTEAFF. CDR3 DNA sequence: TGTGCCAGCAGCAGGGGAGGGTACACTGAAGCTTTCTTT.